Sequencing of this T cell receptor (beta chain) was carried out in a study of T cell responses to AZD1222 COVID-19 vaccine. On this clone: What it binds is unknown.

TCRdb's copy holds only in-frame clones and misses some; the assay was immunoSEQ multiplex PCR. The data contain roughly 190,000 clones, approximately 92% of them singletons. The CDR3 is 14 residues long. Germline CDR1 and CDR2: SNHLY and FYNNEI. V shed 2 bases and J shed 3 bases, with 10 bases lying between them. General study results and limits: Baseline seropositivity characterized only a handful of AZD1222 recipients. Clonal diversity may have been underestimated, and the donors were mostly white British, with more females than males. Repertoires were obtained only post-peak T cell response. Regions 160-218 and 743-854 dominated among vaccine-associated CD4 TCRs spanning spike.

The chain couples TRBV2 to TRBJ1-1; D possibly corresponds to TRBD1 (5 bases). The source material was peripheral blood, sampled 28 days after the second dose of the MenACWY control vaccine. This TCR was recovered from an adult who received the MenACWY meningococcal vaccine as a control. CDR3 sequence (DNA): TGTGCCAGCAGTGAAAGCCGGGGGGACACTGAAGCTTTCTTT. Translation: CASSESRGDTEAFF.